This T cell receptor (beta chain) was obtained from a study of shared clonotypes between healthy human individuals. Study in general: Three men and two women, aged 18 to 49, were donors.

Assay runs were performed at deep level. Researchers sequenced unsorted PBMC DNA using ten immunoSEQ deep assay plates. In the source study's methods: Filtering differed because ImmunoSEQ produced junction-only sequences that carried no quality scores. Sequencing used immunoSEQ multiplex PCR; TCRdb keeps in-frame clones, though not all of them. The V and J calls and clone size are taken from that table; D and trimming were inferred from the DNA. The data show about 490,000 clones, over 65% seen once. This clone was observed once. Germline V lookup: CDR1 ENHRY, CDR2 SYGVKD. The CDR3 is made up of 14 amino acids. Trimming removed 2 bases from V and 4 bases from J, with 6 bases in between.

The rearrangement uses TRBV10-3 and TRBJ1-6; D gene ambiguous. Sequenced sample: PBMCs. This receptor was obtained from a woman aged 40 to 50 in good health. Some clones in this sample may be carry-over from other donors' samples. CDR3 residues: CAISEGQYNSPLHF. As DNA, the CDR3 is TGTGCCATCAGTGAGGGCCAATATAATTCACCCCTCCACTTT.